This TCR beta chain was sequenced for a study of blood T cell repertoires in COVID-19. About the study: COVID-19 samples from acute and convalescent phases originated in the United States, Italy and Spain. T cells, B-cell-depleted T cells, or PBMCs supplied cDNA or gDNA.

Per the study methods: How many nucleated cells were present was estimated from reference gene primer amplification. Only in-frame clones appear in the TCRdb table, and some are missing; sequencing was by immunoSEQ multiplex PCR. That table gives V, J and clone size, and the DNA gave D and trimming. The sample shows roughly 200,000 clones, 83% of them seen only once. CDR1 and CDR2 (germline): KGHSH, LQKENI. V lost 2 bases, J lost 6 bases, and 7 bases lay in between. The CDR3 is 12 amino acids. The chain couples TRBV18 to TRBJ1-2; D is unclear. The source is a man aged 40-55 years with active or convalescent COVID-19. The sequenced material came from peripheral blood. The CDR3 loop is CASSPGQHGYTF. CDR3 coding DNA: TGTGCCAGCTCACCAGGGCAGCATGGCTACACCTTC.